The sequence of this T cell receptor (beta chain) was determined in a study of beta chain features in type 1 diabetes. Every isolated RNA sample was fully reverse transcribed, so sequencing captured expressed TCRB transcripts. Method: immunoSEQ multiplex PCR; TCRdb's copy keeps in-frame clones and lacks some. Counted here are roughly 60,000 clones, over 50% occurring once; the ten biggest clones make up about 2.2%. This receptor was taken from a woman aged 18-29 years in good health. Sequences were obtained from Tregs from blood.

The CDR3 region is CASSLGGIRTDTQYF. CDR3 sequence (DNA): TGCGCCAGCAGCTTGGGAGGGATACGGACAGATACGCAGTATTTT. The V and J genes are TRBV5-1 and TRBJ2-3, with TRBD2 as a possible D gene (5 bases). The CDR3 runs 15 residues. With 0 bases removed from V and 3 bases from J, the gap between germline ends came to 11 bases. CDR1 SGHRS and CDR2 YFSETQ come from the germline V gene.